This T cell receptor beta chain was found in a study of T cell changes during pregnancy in multiple sclerosis. Here immunoSEQ multiplex PCR was the method, and the copy in TCRdb shows in-frame clones only, minus some. Of some 38,000 clones listed, more than 70% were seen once; the top ten hold around 7.2%. Germline loops: CDR1 LNHDA, CDR2 SQIVND (reference sequence). The CDR3 extends over 14 amino acids. Trimming took 3 bases from V and 3 from J; bases not matched to a gene: 1. This sequence joins TRBV19 and TRBJ2-3, with 9 positions matching TRBD2. This TCR was sampled from a female donor with multiple sclerosis, enrolled in a pregnancy study. The sample consisted of CD8+ T cells from peripheral blood mononuclear cells, taken in the third trimester of pregnancy. CDR3 coding DNA: TGTGCCAGTAGTATTCTAGCGGGGACAGATACGCAGTATTTT. Protein sequence: CASSILAGTDTQYF.